This TCR beta chain was found in a study of cytomegalovirus exposure and HLA in healthy donors. Study in general: Falling in the Caucasian-associated ancestry cluster were approximately 86% of 398 genotyped donors. General study findings and limits: Sequencing likely produced, as an artifact, a cluster of highly shared sequence variants. The study had only CMV serostatus as immune exposure information. In a later analysis, compared with equally common non-associated chains, HLA-associated beta chains were more expanded.

Turning to this clone: Its cognate antigen is unknown.

The PCR employed 60 Vbeta primers together with 13 Jbeta primers. Some clones are missing from TCRdb's copy, which holds only in-frame ones; the method was immunoSEQ multiplex PCR. Of 100,000 to 150,000 clones listed, roughly four fifths were seen once; the top ten hold about 1.2%. The CDR3 loop spans 15 amino acids. CDR1 is LNHDA, CDR2 SQIVND, per germline (reference sequence). The V end lost 2 bases, the J end lost 0 bases, and 10 bases lay between the germline ends. Sequenced sample: PBMCs. The chain couples TRBV19 to TRBJ1-1, with TRBD1 as a possible D gene (5 bases). The TCR sequence derives from a girl aged 2 to 9 in good health and CMV-seronegative. CDR3 bases: TGTGCCAGTAGTATATACGACAGTTTGAACACTGAAGCTTTCTTT. This gives the protein CASSIYDSLNTEAFF.